Listed below are T cell receptor beta chains from one sample, sequenced in a study of CD8+CD57+ T cells in acquired aplastic anemia. TCRdb re-analysed the reads in MiXCR, keeping a single row per CDR3 protein. There are 150,000 to 200,000 distinct CDR3 sequences in the sample; 48% occur only once, and around 13% lies in the top ten. Sample: sorted CD4+, CD8+, or CD8+CD57+ T cells (not recorded which) from PBMCs. The source of these receptors is a human donor with aplastic anemia. Each CDR3 is given with its conserved first and last residue. A D gene is named only where the DNA matches it firmly. A clone size is listed for some rows: how often the clone was seen (once, few, many), or a class if it is expanded.

>TRBJ2-7|many|TRBV3-1|.
CASSQTGSGSAEQYF
TGTGCCAGCAGCCAGACGGGGTCAGGGTCGGCGGAGCAGTACTTC
>TRBJ2-5|.|TRBV20-1|TRBD2
CSARDVLAGGTQYF
TGCAGTGCTAGAGATGTCCTAGCGGGCGGGACCCAGTACTTC
>TRBJ2-3|many|TRBV9|.
CASSPTGSTDTQYF
TGTGCCAGCAGCCCGACGGGGTCCACAGATACGCAGTATTTT
>TRBJ1-6|.|TRBV25-1|TRBD1
CASRGGQGWSPLHF
TGTGCCAGCAGGGGGGGACAGGGGTGGTCACCCCTCCACTTT
>TRBJ2-5|.|TRBV19|.
CASSIGGVSRETQYF
TGTGCCAGTAGTATAGGCGGGGTTAGTAGGGAGACCCAGTACTTC
>TRBJ2-3|.|TRBV29-1|.
CSVGAAASSTDTQYF
TGCAGCGTTGGTGCAGCGGCATCTAGCACAGATACGCAGTATTTT
>TRBJ1-4|many|TRBV19|.
CASSLVGEGPREKLFF
TGTGCCAGTAGTTTGGTGGGGGAGGGGCCCCGAGAAAAACTGTTTTTT
>TRBJ1-1|many|TRBV7-2|.
CASSFSYRNTEAFF
TGTGCCAGCAGCTTCTCTTACCGGAACACTGAAGCTTTCTTT
>TRBJ2-1|.|TRBV5-5|.
CASTLGYNEQFF
TGTGCCAGCACGCTAGGGTACAATGAGCAGTTCTTC
>TRBJ2-7|.|TRBV13|.
CASSSSAGRHPYEQYF
TGTGCCAGCAGCTCCTCCGCGGGGAGGCATCCCTACGAGCAGTACTTC
>TRBJ2-7|.|TRBV19|TRBD1
CASSPSTGWSEQYF
TGTGCCAGTAGTCCCTCGACAGGGTGGTCGGAGCAGTACTTC
>TRBJ2-1|many|TRBV7-8|.
CASSLGGMRYEQFF
TGTGCCAGCAGCTTAGGGGGGATGAGGTATGAGCAGTTCTTC
>TRBJ2-1|.|TRBV20-1|TRBD1
CSAWTGGRHEQFF
TGCAGTGCTTGGACAGGGGGTCGCCATGAGCAGTTCTTC
>TRBJ2-3|many|TRBV5-6|.
CASSLRPANTDTQYF
TGTGCCAGCAGCTTGAGGCCAGCCAATACAGATACGCAGTATTTT
>TRBJ2-3|.|TRBV12-3/TRBV12-4|TRBD2
CASSPLGGGASDTQYF
TGTGCCAGCAGCCCGCTAGGCGGGGGGGCCTCAGATACGCAGTATTTT
>TRBJ1-6|.|TRBV3-1|.
CASSQGLVRLHF
TGTGCCAGCAGCCAAGGCCTCGTCCGCCTCCACTTT
>TRBJ2-3|.|TRBV15|TRBD2
CATSGGLADYTDTQYF
TGTGCCACCAGTGGGGGACTAGCGGATTACACAGATACGCAGTATTTT
>TRBJ1-1|.|TRBV5-1|.
CASSAEGVGAAEAFF
TGCGCCAGCAGCGCAGAGGGGGTGGGGGCCGCTGAAGCTTTCTTT
>TRBJ2-7|many|TRBV6-1|.
CASRLAAAVHEQYF
TGTGCCAGCAGGCTGGCGGCAGCAGTCCACGAGCAGTACTTC
>TRBJ2-5|few|TRBV24-1|.
CATSDPDSQQETQYF
TGTGCCACCAGTGATCCGGACAGCCAACAAGAGACCCAGTACTTC
>TRBJ1-1|once|TRBV24-1|TRBD1
CATSASDRGNTEAFF
TGTGCCACCAGTGCATCGGACAGGGGAAACACTGAAGCTTTCTTT
>TRBJ1-1|.|TRBV10-3|.
CASQGLGNTEAFF
TGTGCCAGTCAGGGGCTGGGGAACACTGAAGCTTTCTTT
>TRBJ1-5|.|TRBV20-1|TRBD1
CSATYRGLGQPQHF
TGCAGTGCTACATACAGGGGGCTGGGGCAGCCCCAGCATTTT
>TRBJ1-5|.|TRBV19|TRBD1
CASRRQGAVQPQHF
TGTGCCAGTAGGAGACAGGGGGCTGTACAGCCCCAGCATTTT
>TRBJ2-7|.|TRBV5-1|TRBD1
CASSCAGGAGSYEQYF
TGCGCCAGCAGCTGCGCAGGGGGCGCGGGTTCCTACGAGCAGTACTTC
>TRBJ2-7|many|TRBV6-1|.
CASSTDRSPSYEQYF
TGTGCCAGCAGTACTGACAGGTCTCCTTCCTACGAGCAGTACTTC
>TRBJ1-6|.|TRBV10-1|.
CASSEGRTPSPLHF
TGCGCCAGCAGTGAGGGCCGGACGCCTTCACCCCTCCACTTT
>TRBJ2-3|.|TRBV19|.
CASSPRWADTQYF
TGTGCCAGCAGCCCCCGGTGGGCAGATACGCAGTATTTT
>TRBJ2-7|many|TRBV29-1|.
CSPGVQRIEQYF
TGCAGCCCCGGTGTACAAAGGATCGAACAGTACTTC
>TRBJ2-7|.|TRBV9|.
CASSGDEQYF
TGTGCCAGCAGCGGTGACGAGCAGTACTTC
>TRBJ1-6|many|TRBV19|TRBD1
CASSIGQGVGSPLHF
TGTGCCAGTAGTATAGGACAGGGGGTTGGTTCACCCCTCCACTTT